The following is a T cell receptor beta chain sequence with its context. Ten or more counts support this clonotype. No cognate antigen has been identified for it. Base qualities were left out, and no much larger clone turns up one base away. Ophthalmopathy patients had moderately to severely active disease, Clinical Activity Score of at least 3, NOSPECS grade of at least 4, and duration under 3 months. Any patient with an uncontrolled infection, another autoimmune disease, pregnancy or lactation was excluded. Diagnoses were established on the basis of clinical symptoms, serum thyroxine and TRAb, thyroid ultrasound, and orbital computed tomography. PBMCs were separated from under 11 ml of fresh peripheral blood using Ficoll-Paque density gradient centrifugation. Trizol reagent was used to extract total RNA, and RNA quality was then checked on an Agilent 2100 Bioanalyzer. In the germline V gene, CDR1 corresponds to SGHRS and CDR2 to YFSETQ. V trim: 2 bases; J trim: 5 bases; unmatched bases: 7. There are 15 amino acids in the CDR3, from cysteine to phenylalanine inclusive. CDR3 DNA only is kept here, 45 bases in frame from base 1.

Amplification of TCR beta CDR3 regions was carried out from RNA transcripts. The TCR CDR3 was subjected to a first round of RT-PCR using the HTBI primer set and the Qiagen OneStep RT-PCR kit. A second multiplex PCR round built the libraries, followed by size selection and purification. Libraries were sequenced paired-end with 100 bp reads on an Illumina HiSeq2000. Per the source publication's procedure: Raw data were processed with SOAPnuke, discarding reads with adapters, uncalled bases, mean Phred below 15, or no exact constant-primer or identifier match. High-quality paired reads were merged using COPE v1.2.5, and each unique nucleotide sequence was defined as a clonotype. MiTCR v1.1 was used to align the clonotypes against IMGT TRBV, TRBD and TRBJ reference segments. Only V-J combinations with frequency above 0.0001, covering about 99% of repertoires, were analysed. The TCS score was defined as F50 (clonal expansion) divided by E x V (chaos), with BLOSUM62-based TCRdist calculated between CDR3 peptides within each V-J. Welch's t-statistics and random forest reduced 500 to 650 V-J features to roughly 13, which were used in a naive Bayes classifier (R e1071). The similarity between thyroid and blood repertoires was quantified using the Morisita-Horn index. TCRdb itself trimmed the public reads at Q25 with fastp, ran MiXCR and retained productive beta chains. When rows share a CDR3 protein, they turn into one entry using the most common DNA and genes. The V and J calls here are based on TCRdb, not the publication. The sample table records hundreds of thousands of distinct CDR3 sequences; roughly 14% of these occur just once. The ten largest clones capture 4.3% of the sample.

The data originate from a study of T cells in Graves' hyperthyroidism and ophthalmopathy (dated by TCRdb to about 2019). With regard to the full study: Peripheral blood samples were taken at initial diagnosis, before any treatment was given. Prospective prediction of ophthalmopathy was tested in an independent validation cohort of about 19 hyperthyroidism patients and around 16 patients who later progressed to ophthalmopathy. Once sampling was done, hyperthyroidism patients were given methimazole at a starting dose of 30 mg daily, whereas ophthalmopathy patients were given high-dose intravenous methylprednisolone. In about 6 Graves' hyperthyroidism patients, the study also compared T-cell repertoires from thyroid tissue with T-cell repertoires from blood. For training and testing, the 110 or so patients in the discovery cohort were randomly divided in a 7:3 ratio. A discovery cohort of roughly 96 patients, about 44 with Graves' ophthalmopathy and roughly 59 with stable Graves' hyperthyroidism, was used to find distinguishing TCR V-J signatures. The paper reports TCR Vbeta CDR3 sequencing of approximately 140 peripheral blood samples: around 45 ophthalmopathy, some 80 hyperthyroidism and approximately 17 progressor patients.

Beyond this particular receptor, the publication reports: In cross-validation, a model built on a 13 V-J signature told ophthalmopathy apart from stable hyperthyroidism with under 90% sensitivity and about 81% specificity, and in testing the same model reached 80%/75%. Sample size was not statistically predetermined, and investigators were not blinded to group allocation. During validation, the model predicted progression to ophthalmopathy a median of around 6 months ahead of onset, with 70.59% sensitivity and 72% to 80% specificity. Most expanded thyroid clonotypes (frequency above 0.001) were also detected in blood, a finding suggesting that blood repertoires may reflect thyroid immune responses.

The V and J segments used are TRBV5-1 and TRBJ2-7; 10 of the junction bases match TRBD2. The sample taken for sequencing was blood. This TCR was sampled from a woman aged 40 to 50 with Graves' ophthalmopathy. CDR3 sequence: CASSFYPSGSNEQYF. The DNA sequence is given as TGCGCCAGCAGCTTTTATCCTAGCGGGAGCAACGAGCAGTACTTC.